The clone carrying this T cell receptor beta chain has only one observation. This entry belongs to a study of blood T cell repertoires in COVID-19. After removal of 7 bases from V and 3 bases from J, the junction contained 2 bases not matched to a gene. This CDR3 contains 12 residues. Germline assignment: CDR1 SGHAT and CDR2 FQNNGV. The method was immunoSEQ multiplex PCR; TCRdb's version includes in-frame clones alone and lacks a portion of them. The table records about 200,000 clones, 83% of them present only once. The genes are TRBV11-2 and TRBJ1-1; 7 nucleotides line up with TRBD1. Sequencing was performed on PBMCs or T cells enriched from blood (not recorded which). This clonotype originated in a woman aged 45-65 years who had been exposed to COVID-19. The CDR3 coding sequence is TGTGCCAGCACAAGGGGGCACACTGAAGCTTTCTTT. Its protein product is CASTRGHTEAFF.